Following are 14 T cell receptor beta chains from one sample sequenced in a study of control samples from healthy donors and cancer patients. The assay was immunoSEQ multiplex PCR, and TCRdb's table has in-frame clones only and misses some. The table includes about 90,000 clones, approximately 90% detected once. Material for sequencing was blood. The receptors were gathered from a woman under 30 in good health.

This rearrangement joins TRBV5-1 to TRBJ1-1; 7 bases map to TRBD1. Germline V gene sequence: CDR1 SGHRS, CDR2 YFSETQ. V dropped 2 bases and J dropped 4; count of bases not matched to a gene: 5. The CDR3 consists of 14 residues. CDR3 sequence reads: CASSFDRVGTEAFF. CDR3 nucleotide sequence: TGCGCCAGCAGCTTTGACAGGGTTGGCACTGAAGCTTTCTTT.

The gene calls are TRBV7-8 and TRBJ1-5; the D gene is possibly TRBD1 (5 bases). The germline gives CDR1 SGHVS, CDR2 FQNEAQ. The CDR3 sequence is 13 residues long. V shed 3 bases and J shed 9 bases, with 12 bases lying between them. The CDR3 DNA reads TGTGCCAGCAGCTTTGGACATATTTGGCCCCAGCATTTT. It is translated as CASSFGHIWPQHF.

The chain recombines TRBV15 with TRBJ2-2; TRBD1 matches 9 bases. V shed 9 bases and J 1 base; nucleotides not matched to a gene: 3. The V gene's germline CDR1 is LNHNV and CDR2 YYDKDF (reference sequence). The CDR3 contains 14 residues. The CDR3 reads CATDRGQNTGELFF. The CDR3, as DNA: TGTGCCACGGACAGGGGCCAGAACACCGGGGAGCTGTTTTTT.

The chain links TRBV5-3 to TRBJ1-6; D unresolved. TRBV5-3 is treated as an ORF (open reading frame) with a function not yet certain. The CDR3 length is 19 residues. V lost 0 bases, J lost 0 bases, and 16 bases lay in between. CDR3 sequence (DNA): TGTGCCAGAAGCTTGGGTTTTATTATATGGTGCTCCTATAATTCACCCCTCCACTTT. Amino acids: CARSLGFIIWCSYNSPLHF.

The chain couples TRBV5-4 to TRBJ2-3, with TRBD1 identical over 7 bases. Germline assignment: CDR1 SGHNT and CDR2 YYREEE (reference sequence). CDR3 length: 15 amino acids. The trim removed 0 bases at V and 0 bases at J, leaving 1 base unmatched. The CDR3 DNA follows: TGTGCCAGCAGCTTGGGACAGGGAAGCACAGATACGCAGTATTTT. As protein: CASSLGQGSTDTQYF. Filled out from reference TRBV5-4 and TRBJ2-3, the complete variable domain reads ETGVTQSPTHLIKTRGQQVTLRCSSQSGHNTVSWYQQALGQGPQFIFQYYREEENGRGNFPPRFSGLQFPNYSSELNVNALELDDSALYLCASSLGQGSTDTQYFGPGTRLTVL.

This clone was found once. The chain links TRBV10-3 to TRBJ2-7, with D maybe TRBD1 (7 bases). V was clipped by 5 bases and J by 7 bases, with 18 bases between them. Germline values: CDR1 ENHRY, CDR2 SYGVKD. The CDR3 loop spans 14 amino acids. As DNA, the CDR3 is TGTGCCATCAGTAACAGGGGCGGGGCGGGGGAGCAGTACTTC. Its protein product is CAISNRGGAGEQYF.

This chain uses TRBV5-4 with TRBJ1-2, with 9 positions matching TRBD1. CDR3 length equals 14 residues. J gave up 6 bases and V 4 bases, and 7 bases lay outside the gene matches. Germline V lookup: CDR1 SGHNT, CDR2 YYREEE (reference sequence). CDR3 coding DNA: TGTGCCAGCAGCCCCGCGGACAGGGGCAATGGCTACACCTTC. It codes for CASSPADRGNGYTF.

The V call is TRBV5-6, the J call TRBJ2-6, with TRBD1 as a possible D gene (5 bases). The CDR3 contains 18 residues. CDR1 is SGHDT, CDR2 YYEEEE, per germline. Deletions cut 0 bases from V and 2 bases from J, with 15 bases between. The CDR3, as DNA: TGTGCCAGCAGCTTGGATCCAGGGTTTAACCCTGGGGCCAACGTCCTGACTTTC. Translating gives CASSLDPGFNPGANVLTF.

This rearrangement joins TRBV19 to TRBJ1-3; 7 nucleotides agree with TRBD1. With 9 bases clipped from V and 3 bases from J, the junction kept 8 bases outside the gene matches. This CDR3 is built from 14 residues. CDR1 is LNHDA and CDR2 is SQIVND in the germline V gene (reference sequence). The CDR3 here is CASRQGPYGNTIYF. CDR3 in DNA: TGTGCCAGCCGACAGGGTCCATATGGAAACACCATATATTTT.

The chain has TRBV6-2 or TRBV6-3 and TRBJ1-2; unclear D gene. Germline V lookup: CDR1 MNHEY, CDR2 SVGEGT. V was pared by 6 bases and J by 3 bases, with 8 bases between. The CDR3 consists of 12 residues. CDR3: CASSDGDYGYTF. CDR3 nucleotides: TGTGCCAGCAGCGACGGGGACTATGGCTACACCTTC.

The gene calls are TRBV4-2 and TRBJ2-3, with 9 bases that match TRBD2. Germline V gives CDR1 LGHNA, CDR2 YNFKEQ. CDR3 size: 14 residues. Losses at the gene ends were 0 bases for V and 6 bases for J; bases not matched to a gene: 1. CDR3 DNA sequence: TGTGCCAGCAGCCAAGAAGGACTAGCGGATACGCAGTATTTT. Protein: CASSQEGLADTQYF.

The V call is TRBV5-8, the J call TRBJ2-2, with a possible D match to TRBD1 (6 bases). Trimming pared 6 bases from V and 2 bases from J, leaving 14 bases between. Germline CDR1 SGHTS, CDR2 YDEGEE. CDR3 size: 15 residues. The CDR3 sequence is CASTPGTPNTGELFF. CDR3 nucleotides: TGTGCCAGCACTCCAGGGACACCCAACACCGGGGAGCTGTTTTTT.

V usage is TRBV27 and J usage is TRBJ2-6; no clear D. The length of the CDR3 is 16 residues. In germline, CDR1 is MNHEY, CDR2 SMNVEV (reference sequence). The V gene lost 0 bases and the J gene lost 0 bases, with 6 bases spanning the gap. The CDR3 DNA sequence: TGTGCCAGCAGTTTATCCGCCTACTCTGGGGCCAACGTCCTGACTTTC. Its protein product is CASSLSAYSGANVLTF.

The chain combines TRBV28 with TRBJ2-7; 7 bases map to TRBD1. V dropped 6 bases and J dropped 4; count of bases not matched to a gene: 15. CDR1 and CDR2 from the germline V gene are MDHEN and SYDVKM. This CDR3 contains 16 residues. CDR3 amino acids: CASRLHFTGDSYEQYF. CDR3 DNA: TGTGCCAGCAGATTACATTTCACAGGGGATAGTTACGAGCAGTACTTC. Using reference TRBV28 and TRBJ2-7 for the parts outside the CDR3, the full variable domain is DVKVTQSSRYLVKRTGEKVFLECVQDMDHENMFWYRQDPGLGLRLIYFSYDVKMKEKGDIPEGYSVSREKKERFSLILESASTNQTSMYLCASRLHFTGDSYEQYFGPGTRLTVT.